The rows below give T cell receptor beta chains drawn from one sample of a study of tumor and adjacent non-tumor tissue in lung cancer. Using its own MiXCR run on the multiplex PCR reads, TCRdb lists one record per CDR3 protein. The sample includes 98,000 or so distinct CDR3 sequences, approximately 80% of them seen just once. Sequencing used distant non-tumor lung tissue. Receptors were obtained from a man aged 55 to 70 with small cell lung cancer. Each CDR3 is given with its conserved first and last residue. D genes are given only for firm matches. Clone size is not always given. Where it is, it says once, few, many or a class for expanded clones.

clone size	V gene	D gene	J gene	CDR3 protein	CDR3 DNA
-	TRBV11-2	TRBD2	TRBJ2-5	CASSLRGRAQESQYF	TGTGCCAGTAGCTTACGAGGGAGGGCTCAAGAGTCCCAATACTTC
-	TRBV12-3/TRBV12-4	TRBD2	TRBJ2-3	CTSSRTSGSFTDTQYF	TGTACCAGCAGCCGGACTAGTGGGAGTTTCACAGATACGCAGTATTTT
-	TRBV12-3/TRBV12-4	-	TRBJ1-2	CASSFRSGYGYTF	TGTGCCAGCAGTTTTCGTAGCGGCTATGGCTACACCTTC
-	TRBV5-4	TRBD2	TRBJ2-1	CDSSLEGTRSNGQFF	TGTGACAGCAGCTTAGAAGGGACTAGGTCCAATGGGCAGTTCTTC
once	TRBV20-1	TRBD1	TRBJ1-5	CSARDRGRNQPQHF	TGCAGTGCTAGAGACAGGGGGCGCAATCAGCCCCAGCATTTT
-	TRBV20-1	-	TRBJ2-3	CSASPLNWGNTDTQYF	TGCAGTGCTAGTCCCTTGAACTGGGGTAACACAGATACACAGTATTTT
-	TRBV29-1	TRBD1	TRBJ2-3	CSVDGDRGTGTQYF	TGCAGCGTTGATGGCGACAGGGGCACAGGTACGCAGTATTTT
-	TRBV11-2	TRBD1	TRBJ2-1	CVSNLGGQGRNEQFF	TGTGTCAGTAACCTAGGAGGACAGGGTCGGAATGAGCAGTTCTTC
-	TRBV10-3	-	TRBJ1-3	CAISGGPSDGNTIYF	TGTGCCATCAGCGGGGGACCCAGCGATGGGAACACCATATATTTT
-	TRBV20-1	TRBD2	TRBJ2-5	CSARGGVASGPQENQYF	TGCAGTGCTAGAGGAGGGGTTGCTAGCGGGCCTCAAGAGAACCAGTATTTC
-	TRBV4-2	-	TRBJ2-7	CASSQDPQVYVQYF	TGTGCCAGCAGCCAAGACCCGCAGGTCTACGTGCAGTACTTC
-	TRBV6-1	-	TRBJ2-2	CASSREGATRELFF	TGTGCCAGCAGTCGAGAGGGCGCCACCAGGGAGCTGTTTTTT
-	TRBV20-1	TRBD2	TRBJ2-3	CSAQGPAGRIDTQYF	TGCAGTGCTCAAGGGCCAGCGGGACGGATAGATACTCAGTATTTT
many	TRBV5-5	TRBD2	TRBJ2-1	CASSLGLAVYNEQFF	TGTGCCAGCAGCTTGGGACTAGCGGTATACAATGAGCAGTTCTTC
-	TRBV6-1	-	TRBJ2-3	CTSSSLEAGLLGSEQQYF	TGTACCAGCAGCTCCCTGGAGGCGGGACTCTTGGGCTCGGAGCAGCAGTATTTT
once	TRBV11-2	-	TRBJ1-1	CASSPWVVRNTEAFF	TGTGCCAGCAGCCCTTGGGTGGTGAGGAACACTGAAGCTTTCTTT
-	TRBV11-2	-	TRBJ2-1	CASSLIGNSSYNEQFF	TGTGCCAGCAGCTTAATCGGGAATAGCTCCTACAATGAGCAGTTCTTC
-	TRBV6-5	-	TRBJ2-1	CASSYSRGEGNEQLF	TGTGCCAGCAGTTACTCTAGGGGAGAGGGTAATGAGCAGCTCTTC
-	TRBV11-2	-	TRBJ1-1	CTSSLEGGTEAFF	TGTACCAGCAGCTTAGAAGGAGGTACTGAAGCTTTCTTT
-	TRBV11-2	-	TRBJ2-3	CASSSELSADTQYF	TGTGCCAGCAGCTCAGAGTTGTCGGCAGATACGCAGTATTTT
-	TRBV29-1	-	TRBJ2-1	CSVVIRNVDNEQFF	TGCAGCGTTGTAATCAGGAACGTTGACAATGAGCAGTTCTTC
-	TRBV20-1	-	TRBJ1-2	CSADFPGTTYGYTF	TGCAGTGCTGACTTCCCCGGGACAACTTATGGCTACACGTTC
-	TRBV29-1	-	TRBJ2-7	CSAQDTSYGQYF	TGCAGCGCCCAGGACACCTCATACGGGCAGTACTTC
few	TRBV4-2	-	TRBJ1-2	CASSQDEGGYGYTF	TGTGCCAGCAGCCAAGATGAAGGGGGTTACGGCTACACCTTC
-	TRBV6-6	-	TRBJ1-5	CASSSPGRAQGPQHF	TGTGCCAGCAGTTCCCCCGGACGGGCACAAGGGCCCCAGCATTTT
once	TRBV11-2	-	TRBJ2-3	CASGSGGIAGHMQYF	TGTGCCAGCGGGTCCGGAGGGATTGCGGGACATATGCAGTATTTT
once	TRBV4-2	-	TRBJ1-2	CASSEGPYGHTF	TGTGCCAGCAGCGAAGGTCCCTATGGCCACACCTTC
-	TRBV11-2	-	TRBJ2-1	CTSQKLQGDNEWFF	TGTACCAGCCAGAAGCTGCAGGGCGACAATGAGTGGTTCTTC
-	TRBV7-8	TRBD1	TRBJ2-5	CTSSTDRGQETQYF	TGTACCAGCAGCACAGACAGGGGACAAGAGACACAGTACTTC
many	TRBV20-1	-	TRBJ2-2	CSAREGTGELFF	TGCAGTGCTAGAGAGGGCACCGGGGAGCTGTTTTTT
-	TRBV5-8	-	TRBJ2-5	CASSRGRTGLQIETQYF	TGTGCCAGCAGCCGAGGGAGGACGGGTCTACAGATTGAGACCCAGTACTTC
once	TRBV6-6	-	TRBJ1-1	CASSYPTTRGLDAFF	TGTGCCAGCAGTTACCCAACTACCAGGGGTCTTGACGCTTTCTTT
-	TRBV12-3/TRBV12-4	-	TRBJ2-1	CASSSGIEHNEQFF	TGTGCCAGCAGTTCCGGGATAGAACATAATGAGCAGTTCTTC
-	TRBV4-1	-	TRBJ1-5	CASSRISREGSPQHF	TGCGCCAGCAGTCGAATTTCAAGGGAAGGATCGCCCCAGCATTTT
once	TRBV6-1	-	TRBJ2-3	CASSAVESGSDTQYF	TGTGCCAGCAGTGCCGTAGAGTCCGGGTCCGATACGCAGTATTTT
-	TRBV11-2	TRBD2	TRBJ2-1	CARSLEAEGLKIF	TGTGCCAGAAGCTTAGAGGCGGAGGGACTAAAGATCTTC
few	TRBV11-2	TRBD1	TRBJ2-7	CASSFGTGPYEQYF	TGTGCCAGCAGCTTCGGGACAGGGCCCTACGAGCAGTACTTC
-	TRBV30	TRBD1	TRBJ1-2	CAWSDPPTGAAGYTF	TGTGCCTGGAGTGACCCCCCAACAGGGGCTGCGGGCTACACCTTC
many	TRBV10-3	-	TRBJ2-3	CAINGDTDTQYF	TGTGCCATCAATGGCGACACAGATACGCAGTATTTT
-	TRBV5-5	-	TRBJ1-4	CASSWGLRRTNEKLLF	TGTGCTAGCAGCTGGGGCCTCCGACGGACTAATGAAAAACTGCTTTTT
-	TRBV6-1	-	TRBJ2-7	CASSEIGTAFSYEQCF	TGTGCCAGCAGTGAGATCGGGACCGCCTTCTCCTACGAGCAATGCTTC
-	TRBV29-1	TRBD1	TRBJ2-1	CSGYRDRSVQFF	TGCAGCGGCTACCGGGACAGGAGTGTGCAGTTCTTC
-	TRBV28	-	TRBJ1-3	CASMSREYGNTIYF	TGTGCCAGCATGAGCAGGGAGTATGGAAACACCATATATTTT
many	TRBV28	-	TRBJ1-2	CASRERNYGYTF	TGTGCCAGCAGGGAACGGAACTATGGCTACACCTTC
-	TRBV6-9	-	TRBJ2-2	CASEDRGAVF	TGTGCCAGCGAGGACCGGGGAGCTGTTTTT
-	TRBV28	TRBD2	TRBJ2-1	CARRPRISGRDNEQFF	TGTGCCCGTAGACCTCGGATTAGCGGGAGGGATAATGAGCAGTTCTTC